Presented here are 11 T cell receptor beta chains from one specimen sequenced in a study of T cells in Graves' hyperthyroidism and ophthalmopathy. TCR beta CDR3 region amplification was performed from RNA transcripts. First-round RT-PCR targeting the TCR CDR3 was performed with the HTBI primer set. TCRdb recomputed calls from the multiplex PCR reads with MiXCR, one row per CDR3 protein. The sample includes roughly 380,000 distinct CDR3 sequences, approximately 15% of them seen just once. Sequencing input: blood. Every receptor here comes from a woman in her fifties or sixties with Graves' hyperthyroidism.

At least ten counts were recorded for this clonotype. The rearrangement joins TRBV30 to TRBJ1-4, with D tentatively TRBD1 (5 bases). The CDR3 is made up of 14 amino acids. V lost 5 bases and J 0 bases, leaving 10 bases between the germline ends. Germline CDR1 reads GTSNPN; CDR2 reads SVGIG (reference sequence). The CDR3 sequence is CAWPGNPTNEKLFF. The CDR3 DNA reads TGTGCCTGGCCAGGGAATCCAACTAATGAAAAACTGTTTTTT.

This clonotype was detected many times. The chain employs TRBV12-3 or TRBV12-4 and TRBJ2-7; the match to TRBD2 covers 7 bases. This CDR3 contains 13 residues. The V gene end was trimmed by 4 bases and the J gene end by 5 bases; junction bases not matched to a gene: 5. This CDR3 reads CASSSGLVDEQYF. DNA of the CDR3: TGTGCCAGCAGTTCAGGACTAGTGGACGAGCAGTACTTC.

The chain is built from TRBV11-2 and TRBJ1-1, with D possibly TRBD1 on 5 matching bases. Germline lookup yields CDR1 SGHAT and CDR2 FQNNGV. Trimming took 5 bases from V and 3 from J, leaving 28 bases between them. This CDR3 has 19 residues. Here the CDR3 reads CASSHGLSHAPGGDTEAFF. The CDR3 DNA reads as TGTGCCAGCAGCCATGGCCTCAGTCACGCCCCCGGAGGGGACACTGAAGCTTTCTTT.

This clonotype was detected ten times or more. The chain links TRBV7-8 to TRBJ2-1; 7 bases agree with TRBD2. V shed 2 bases and J 1 base; nucleotides not matched to a gene: 11. Germline assignment: CDR1 SGHVS and CDR2 FQNEAQ. The CDR3 is made up of 18 amino acids. The CDR3 region is CASSLTVTSSSSYNEQFF. The DNA of the CDR3 is TGTGCCAGCAGCTTAACCGTGACTAGCTCCTCATCCTACAATGAGCAGTTCTTC.

This clonotype showed up many times. The chain carries TRBV15 and TRBJ1-1; 8 nucleotides agree with TRBD1. Germline CDR1 is LNHNV and CDR2 is YYDKDF (reference sequence). The CDR3 runs 14 residues. V shed 5 bases, J shed 4 bases, and the junction held 6 bases outside the gene matches. This CDR3 is CATSPRGQGTEAFF. The DNA of the CDR3 is TGTGCCACCAGCCCTCGAGGACAGGGCACTGAAGCTTTCTTT.

This clonotype has only a few counts. The CDR3 region has the DNA TGCGCCAGCAGAGACAGGGGGCTAGAGACCCAGTACTTC. It codes for CASRDRGLETQYF. The chain is built from TRBV4-1 and TRBJ2-5, with 10 bases matching TRBD1. The junction had 2 bases not matched to a gene; V was cut back by 6 bases and J by 4 bases. From germline, CDR1 is MGHRA and CDR2 YSYEKL. The CDR3 contains 13 residues.

The chain couples TRBV18 to TRBJ2-1, with 9 bases that match TRBD2. In germline, CDR1 is KGHSH, CDR2 LQKENI. Trimming took 3 bases from V and 0 from J; bases not matched to a gene: 3. The CDR3 totals 16 residues. The chain's CDR3 is CASSPASGNSYNEQFF. The CDR3 bases are TGTGCCAGCTCACCGGCTAGCGGGAACTCCTACAATGAGCAGTTCTTC.

The table lists this clonotype with many counts. The V and J genes are TRBV3-1 and TRBJ2-7, with 7 bases aligning to TRBD2. The V gene's germline CDR1 is LGHDT and CDR2 YNNKEL (reference sequence). Losses at the gene ends were 1 base for V and 0 bases for J; bases not matched to a gene: 0. The CDR3 is 14 amino acids. The CDR3 sequence is CASSQAGGSYEQYF. CDR3 DNA sequence: TGTGCCAGCAGCCAAGCGGGAGGCTCCTACGAGCAGTACTTC.

This clonotype was seen ten or more times. The chain carries TRBV27 and TRBJ2-1, with 7 positions matching TRBD2. After removal of 7 bases from V and 0 bases from J, the junction contained 9 bases not matched to a gene. The germline V gene has CDR1 MNHEY and CDR2 SMNVEV (reference sequence). The CDR3 has 16 amino acids. CDR3 DNA: TGTGCCAGCATTGCACTAGCGTCGAGCTCCTACAATGAGCAGTTCTTC. Translation gives CASIALASSSYNEQFF.

The sample holds many counts of this clonotype. V usage is TRBV11-2 and J usage is TRBJ2-2; 10 bases are shared with TRBD2. Germline V lookup: CDR1 SGHAT, CDR2 FQNNGV. CDR3 size: 18 residues. The trim removed 6 bases at V and 2 bases at J, leaving 12 bases unmatched. The CDR3 protein is CASRAAPRTSGNTGELFF. For the CDR3, the DNA is TGTGCCAGCAGGGCAGCCCCCCGGACTAGCGGAAACACCGGGGAGCTGTTTTTT.

This clonotype was found many times. This rearrangement joins TRBV20-1 to TRBJ1-1, with unresolved D. The CDR3 consists of 14 residues. The V gene's germline CDR1 is DFQATT and CDR2 SNEGSKA (reference sequence). Trimming took 2 bases from V and 3 from J, leaving 13 bases between them. DNA of the CDR3: TGCAGTGCTAGAAGTGGGTTGGAGGACACTGAAGCTTTCTTT. It is translated as CSARSGLEDTEAFF.